This T cell receptor beta chain comes out of a study of cytomegalovirus exposure and HLA in healthy donors. This CDR3 contains 14 residues. The V gene's germline CDR1 is SQVTM and CDR2 ANQGSEA. J gave up 3 bases and V 7 bases, and 7 bases lay outside the gene matches. Whole-study findings and limits: By a later analysis, the bulk of CMV-associated TCR beta chains appeared HLA-restricted.

A multiplex PCR was run with 60 Vbeta primers and 13 Jbeta primers. Generated by immunoSEQ multiplex PCR, the TCRdb table keeps only in-frame clones and is missing some. The sample includes about 40,000 clones, 75% to 90% of them seen just once. Points on this clone: Its antigen is as yet unknown.

This sequence originates from a woman aged 40 to 49 in good health and CMV-seropositive. The gene calls are TRBV29-1 and TRBJ2-1, with TRBD2 matching over 9 bases. The sequencing sample was made of PBMCs. The CDR3 is CSDQSGGFYNEQFF. The CDR3 DNA sequence: TGCAGCGACCAGAGCGGGGGGTTCTACAATGAGCAGTTCTTC.